What follows are 14 T cell receptor beta chains derived from one specimen sequenced in a study of T cell repertoires in cytomegalovirus infection. TCRdb re-called the reads with MiXCR, one entry per CDR3 protein. The sample lists a few hundred thousand distinct CDR3 sequences, 17% occurring once. Material: CD8+ T cells from PBMCs. These receptors were collected from a human donor in good health (CMV status not recorded). Some clones in this sample may be carry-over from other donors' samples.

This clonotype has ten or more counts. The chain has TRBV7-9 and TRBJ2-3; D uncertain. The CDR3 is 13 amino acids. The germline V gene has CDR1 SEHNR and CDR2 FQNEAQ (reference sequence). The ends were cut back, 4 bases at V and 6 bases at J, with 11 bases in the middle. The CDR3: CASSSGGLDTQYF. For the CDR3, the DNA is TGTGCCAGCAGCTCGGGTGGATTGGATACGCAGTATTTT.

The V and J genes are TRBV6-1 and TRBJ1-5; 9 bases align to TRBD1. J lost 0 bases, V lost 2 bases, and 2 bases had no gene match. From germline, CDR1 is MNHNS and CDR2 SASEGT. The CDR3 runs 16 residues. Here the CDR3 DNA reads TGTGCCAGCAGTGAATGGGACAGGGATAGCAATCAGCCCCAGCATTTT. This encodes CASSEWDRDSNQPQHF.

The chain is built from TRBV6-6 and TRBJ2-1; no clear D gene. V lost 3 bases and J lost 6, with 9 bases in between. This CDR3 comprises 13 residues. Germline V CDR1 and CDR2: MNHNY, SVGAGI (reference sequence). This CDR3 is CASSYGGINEQFF. CDR3 nucleotide sequence: TGTGCCAGCAGTTATGGCGGTATCAATGAGCAGTTCTTC.

In its sample, this clonotype was seen many times. The rearrangement joins TRBV28 to TRBJ1-4; D is ambiguous. V dropped 2 bases and J dropped 0 bases, with 13 bases sitting between them. In germline, CDR1 is MDHEN, CDR2 SYDVKM. This CDR3 spans 17 amino acids. As DNA, the CDR3 is TGTGCCAGCAGTTTACGTCATATCTACCCAACTAATGAAAAACTGTTTTTT. Translation: CASSLRHIYPTNEKLFF.

The J gene is TRBJ1-6, the V gene TRBV5-6; D is possibly TRBD1 (5 bases). The CDR3 extends over 16 amino acids. Trimming removed 0 bases at V and 10 bases at J, with 17 bases between. Germline V CDR1 and CDR2: SGHDT, YYEEEE. In DNA form, the CDR3 reads TGTGCCAGCAGCTTGGGTCGGCCAAGGGGAGGGTCACCCCTCCACTTT. This translates into CASSLGRPRGGSPLHF.

The V gene is TRBV5-1, the J gene TRBJ2-1; 9 positions match TRBD1. Germline CDR1 SGHRS, CDR2 YFSETQ. The J segment lost 6 bases and the V segment lost 3 bases, leaving 7 bases of the junction unmatched. The CDR3 covers 15 residues. CDR3 nucleotide sequence: TGCGCCAGCAGCTCTACAGGGGGCTGGGGCAATGAGCAGTTCTTC. Residues: CASSSTGGWGNEQFF.

This clonotype was detected a few times. The V call is TRBV9, the J call TRBJ2-6; D might be TRBD1 (6 bases). The CDR3 spans 18 residues. The germline CDR1 and CDR2 sequences are SGDLS and YYNGEE. With 4 bases removed from V and 0 bases from J, the gap between germline ends came to 17 bases. The DNA of the CDR3 is TGTGCCAGCAGCCTTTACGAGGGGGAACTCTCTGGGGCCAACGTCCTGACTTTC. As protein: CASSLYEGELSGANVLTF.

V gene TRBV4-1 combines with J gene TRBJ1-6; D gene ambiguous. Per the germline V gene, CDR1 is MGHRA and CDR2 is YSYEKL. The CDR3 is 16 residues long. Trimming cost V 0 bases and J 7 bases, with 13 bases left between them. The CDR3, as DNA: TGCGCCAGCAGCCAAGATCTGGGTGTATACAATTCACCCCTCCACTTT. As protein: CASSQDLGVYNSPLHF.

This clonotype was recorded many times. The gene calls are TRBV28 and TRBJ1-5; D is uncertain. The germline V and J ends were trimmed by 7 bases and 0 bases, with 16 bases remaining between them. This CDR3 contains 16 residues. Germline V gives CDR1 MDHEN, CDR2 SYDVKM. The CDR3 nucleotides are TGTGCCAGCACCCTCCACCAAGCCTATAGCAATCAGCCCCAGCATTTT. Protein sequence: CASTLHQAYSNQPQHF.

The chain recombines TRBV2 with TRBJ2-6; D is perhaps TRBD2 (6 bases). V was shortened by 3 bases and J by 2 bases, with 8 bases between the two germline ends. The CDR3 has 15 amino acids. Germline V CDR1 and CDR2: SNHLY, FYNNEI. Here the CDR3 DNA reads TGTGCCAGCAGTGAGAGGAGGGCTGGGGCCAACGTCCTGACTTTC. Amino acid sequence: CASSERRAGANVLTF.

The chain joins TRBV28 to TRBJ2-5, with D possibly being TRBD2 (5 bases). Trimming pared 5 bases from V and 0 bases from J, leaving 13 bases between. CDR1 is MDHEN and CDR2 is SYDVKM in the germline V gene. The length of the CDR3 is 15 residues. DNA for the CDR3: TGTGCCAGCAGTACGTTAGCCGGGAACCAAGAGACCCAGTACTTC. It yields the protein CASSTLAGNQETQYF.

This clonotype has just a few counts. The gene calls are TRBV6-6 and TRBJ2-2; 8 bases line up with TRBD1. After removal of 6 bases from V and 6 bases from J, the junction contained 12 bases not matched to a gene. The V gene's germline CDR1 is MNHNY and CDR2 SVGAGI (reference sequence). The CDR3 runs to 16 residues. The CDR3 here is CASSYPGQGIAGELFF. In DNA, the CDR3 is TGTGCCAGCAGCTACCCTGGACAGGGTATTGCCGGGGAGCTGTTTTTT.

The chain joins TRBV4-1 to TRBJ1-6; D is possibly TRBD1 (6 bases). The ends were cut back, 4 bases at V and 0 bases at J, with 10 bases in the middle. The CDR3 totals 16 residues. The germline CDR1 and CDR2 sequences are MGHRA and YSYEKL. DNA for the CDR3: TGCGCCAGCAGCCCGGGGGCGAGCTCCTATAATTCACCCCTCCACTTT. It codes for CASSPGASSYNSPLHF.

The chain couples TRBV28 to TRBJ1-6, with TRBD1 matching over 10 bases. This CDR3 contains 17 residues. The ends lost 4 bases at V and 5 bases at J; junction bases unmatched: 8. Germline CDR1 reads MDHEN; CDR2 reads SYDVKM. The CDR3 bases are TGTGCCAGCAGTTCTCCGGGACAGGGGATTCATAATTCACCCCTCCACTTT. Residues: CASSSPGQGIHNSPLHF.